This T cell receptor beta chain was recorded in a study of blood T cell repertoires in COVID-19. Study background: Specimens from acute and convalescent COVID-19 originated in the United States, Italy and Spain.

Original processing methods: By means of reference gene primer amplification, nucleated cell counts were estimated. The assay was immunoSEQ multiplex PCR, and TCRdb's table has in-frame clones only and misses some. That table gives V, J and clone size, and the DNA gave D and trimming. Altogether approximately 300,000 clones are present, around 87% being singletons, with the ten largest covering roughly 2.4%. V shed 3 bases, J shed 5 bases, and the junction held 9 bases outside the gene matches. Looked up from germline, CDR1 is SEHNR and CDR2 is FQNEAQ (reference sequence). The CDR3 consists of 16 residues.

This clonotype was obtained from a woman aged 50 to 60 who had recovered from COVID-19. The sample consisted of peripheral blood. The rearrangement joins TRBV7-9 to TRBJ2-5, with TRBD1 matching 10 bases. CDR3 loop: CASSFPRDRGGETQYF. The CDR3, as DNA: TGTGCCAGCAGCTTCCCTCGGGACAGGGGTGGGGAGACCCAGTACTTC.